The clone carrying this TCR beta chain has a handful of counts. Its antigen is not known. This specimen comes from a study of response to subunit inactivated influenza vaccine. Study results and limitations: Authors suggested each seasonal influenza vaccination recruits few new T cells.

From the RT-PCR reads, TCRdb called clonotypes with MiXCR, one entry per CDR3 protein. The table shows about 650,000 distinct CDR3 sequences, with about 15% occurring only once. Germline loops: CDR1 SGHTA, CDR2 FQGNSA. The V end was cut by 3 bases, the J end by 2 bases, with 11 bases between. The CDR3 is 14 residues long. This sample comprised PBMCs from blood, obtained 14 to 15 days before vaccination. The chain has TRBV7-2 and TRBJ2-7; possible D gene TRBD2, 6 bases. The sequence was collected from a man over 45 who received an inactivated influenza vaccine. The CDR3 sequence: CASSFSSGPYEQYF. The CDR3 DNA reads TGTGCCAGCAGCTTTAGTAGCGGTCCCTACGAGCAGTACTTC. The complete variable domain, with remaining parts taken from reference TRBV7-2 and TRBJ2-7, reads GAGVSQSPSNKVTEKGKDVELRCDPISGHTALYWYRQSLGQGLEFLIYFQGNSAPDKSGLPSDRFSAERTGGSVSTLTIQRTQQEDSAVYLCASSFSSGPYEQYFGPGTRLTVT.